Listed below are T cell receptor beta chains from one sample, sequenced in a study of blood T cell repertoires in COVID-19. Assay: immunoSEQ multiplex PCR; the TCRdb copy retains only in-frame clones and omits some. The table has roughly 69,000 clones, 88% seen once. The specimen was peripheral blood. Every receptor here comes from a human donor in a cohort sampled during active COVID-19. CDR3s include the opening cysteine and the closing phenylalanine or tryptophan. The order of the fields is J gene, clone size, CDR3 length, V gene, D gene, CDR3 protein, CDR3 DNA. The D gene is left open where the match is weak. Clone size appears in some rows only: once, few, many, or a class for an expanded clone.

>TRBJ2-5|-|14|TRBV10-3|-
CAISDPPGKETQYF
TGTGCCATCAGTGACCCCCCGGGTAAAGAGACCCAGTACTTC
>TRBJ2-7|-|18|TRBV7-6|TRBD1
CASSLGLGGTGITYEQYF
TGTGCCAGCAGCTTAGGGCTGGGCGGGACAGGAATTACCTACGAGCAGTACTTC
>TRBJ2-1|-|17|TRBV27|TRBD1
CASSLSYRDRDYNEQFF
TGTGCCAGCAGTTTATCGTACCGGGACAGAGATTACAATGAGCAGTTCTTC
>TRBJ2-7|-|16|TRBV27|TRBD2
CASRGLAGVNSYEQYF
TGTGCCAGCAGGGGACTAGCGGGAGTAAACTCCTACGAGCAGTACTTC
>TRBJ1-2|-|15|TRBV5-1|TRBD1
CASSLETGTAYGYTF
TGCGCCAGCAGCTTGGAGACCGGGACAGCGTATGGCTACACCTTC
>TRBJ1-2|-|17|TRBV3-1/TRBV3-2|TRBD1
CASSQGVPGTGFGGYTF
TGTGCCAGCAGCCAAGGGGTCCCGGGGACAGGGTTTGGTGGCTACACCTTC
>TRBJ2-5|-|14|TRBV4-3|-
CASSQETGLGTQYF
TGCGCCAGCAGCCAGGAAACAGGCTTGGGGACCCAGTACTTC
>TRBJ2-5|-|15|TRBV18|TRBD2
CASSPQTSGQETQYF
TGTGCCAGCTCACCGCAGACTAGCGGGCAAGAGACCCAGTACTTC
>TRBJ2-2|-|15|TRBV28|-
CASSFGQGMTGELFF
TGTGCCAGCAGTTTTGGGCAGGGGATGACCGGGGAGCTGTTTTTT
>TRBJ1-2|-|14|TRBV6-5|-
CASQTNGGINGYTF
TGTGCCAGCCAGACCAACGGGGGAATAAATGGCTACACCTTC
>TRBJ2-1|-|15|TRBV7-2|TRBD2
CASSLASGRYNEQFF
TGTGCCAGCAGCTTAGCTAGCGGGAGGTACAATGAGCAGTTCTTC
>TRBJ1-3|-|16|TRBV7-6|-
CASSPAGGGTGNTIYF
TGTGCCAGCAGCCCTGCCGGGGGGGGAACTGGAAACACCATATATTTT
>TRBJ2-5|-|16|TRBV19|-
CASSPRGQGGRETQYF
TGTGCCAGTAGTCCCCGGGGTCAGGGGGGCCGAGAGACCCAGTACTTC
>TRBJ2-7|once|15|TRBV28|TRBD2
CASSKSSGGAYEQYF
TGTGCCAGCAGCAAATCTAGCGGAGGCGCCTACGAGCAGTACTTC
>TRBJ2-7|-|15|TRBV7-2|TRBD2
CASSSHRTSGYEQYF
TGTGCCAGCAGCTCCCACCGGACTAGCGGCTACGAGCAGTACTTC
>TRBJ2-2|once|15|TRBV19|-
CASSSGRRGTGELFF
TGTGCCAGTAGTTCTGGCAGGAGGGGCACCGGGGAGCTGTTTTTT
>TRBJ1-4|-|14|TRBV5-1|TRBD1
CASSLGQGVEKLFF
TGCGCCAGCAGCTTGGGACAGGGAGTTGAAAAACTGTTTTTT
>TRBJ1-4|-|13|TRBV6-5|-
CAASTANNEKLFF
TGTGCCGCTTCGACAGCCAATAATGAAAAACTGTTTTTT
>TRBJ2-7|-|12|TRBV28|-
CASRGLLYEQYF
TGTGCCTCCAGGGGATTACTCTACGAGCAGTACTTC
>TRBJ2-1|-|11|TRBV28|-
CASSLGGEQFF
TGTGCCAGCAGTTTAGGCGGTGAGCAGTTCTTC
>TRBJ1-2|-|17|TRBV4-1|-
CASSQVLRQVTNYGYTF
TGCGCCAGCAGCCAAGTACTCCGACAGGTGACGAACTATGGCTACACCTTC
>TRBJ1-5|few|14|TRBV6-5|-
CASSKRYSNQPQHF
TGTGCCAGCAGTAAGAGGTATAGCAATCAGCCCCAGCATTTT
>TRBJ2-5|few|15|TRBV18|TRBD1
CASSPPVARGETQYF
TGTGCCAGCTCACCACCGGTGGCCAGGGGGGAGACCCAGTACTTC
>TRBJ1-3|-|15|TRBV18|TRBD1
CASSPGQGGRNTIYF
TGTGCCAGCTCACCGGGACAGGGCGGACGAAACACCATATATTTT
>TRBJ1-2|many|12|TRBV6-5|-
CASSPDRRGYTF
TGTGCCAGCAGTCCCGACAGACGGGGCTACACCTTC
>TRBJ1-1|once|13|TRBV6-6|-
CASTPRTITEAFF
TGTGCCAGCACCCCGAGGACAATCACTGAAGCTTTCTTT
>TRBJ2-7|-|15|TRBV29-1|TRBD1
CSVEDGTGISYEQYF
TGCAGCGTTGAAGATGGGACAGGGATCTCCTACGAGCAGTACTTC
>TRBJ1-1|-|14|TRBV7-9|-
CASSLEGGNTEAFF
TGTGCCAGCAGCTTGGAGGGTGGGAACACTGAAGCTTTCTTT
>TRBJ1-2|-|14|TRBV4-2|-
CASSQERGGYGYTF
TGTGCCAGCAGCCAAGAGAGGGGAGGTTATGGCTACACCTTC
>TRBJ2-7|-|15|TRBV5-1|-
CASSLDAGQGYEQYF
TGCGCCAGCAGCTTGGATGCAGGGCAAGGGTACGAGCAGTACTTC
>TRBJ2-5|-|14|TRBV6-1|-
CASGGDSGTGTQYF
TGTGCCAGCGGAGGGGACAGTGGGACCGGGACCCAGTACTTC
>TRBJ2-3|-|15|TRBV7-2|-
CASSLAGLSTDTQYF
TGTGCCAGCAGCTTAGCCGGACTTAGCACAGATACGCAGTATTTT
>TRBJ2-3|-|13|TRBV6-2/TRBV6-3|TRBD1
CASSYGTEDTQYF
TGTGCCAGCAGTTACGGGACAGAAGATACGCAGTATTTT
>TRBJ2-2|-|15|TRBV2|-
CASRHTLGGTGELFF
TGTGCCAGCAGACACACCCTAGGAGGGACCGGGGAGCTGTTTTTT
>TRBJ2-3|-|16|TRBV5-1|TRBD2
CASSLTSGPGGDTQYF
TGCGCCAGCAGCTTGACTAGCGGTCCCGGGGGAGATACGCAGTATTTT
>TRBJ2-4|once|15|TRBV14|-
CASSQESEGRNIQYF
TGTGCCAGCAGCCAAGAGTCGGAGGGGAGGAACATTCAGTACTTC
>TRBJ2-3|once|15|TRBV18|-
CASLGTGLREDTQYF
TGTGCCAGCTTGGGCACAGGCCTAAGGGAAGATACGCAGTATTTT
>TRBJ1-2|once|12|TRBV6-5|-
CASSYSQRSYTF
TGTGCCAGCAGTTACTCTCAGCGTAGCTACACCTTC
>TRBJ2-1|-|12|TRBV7-9|TRBD1
CASSRQGNEQFF
TGTGCCAGCAGCAGACAGGGGAATGAGCAGTTCTTC
>TRBJ1-4|-|13|TRBV12-3/TRBV12-4|-
CASSLQSSEKLFF
TGTGCCAGCAGTCTTCAGTCTTCTGAAAAACTGTTTTTT
>TRBJ2-4|once|13|TRBV6-2/TRBV6-3|TRBD1
CASSFTDRGIQYF
TGTGCCAGCAGTTTCACCGACAGGGGGATTCAGTACTTC
>TRBJ1-5|-|17|TRBV19|TRBD1
CASRKYLEGQGNQPQHF
TGTGCCAGTAGAAAGTACCTAGAGGGACAGGGTAATCAGCCCCAGCATTTT
>TRBJ1-3|once|16|TRBV14|-
CASSLGGSHSGNTIYF
TGTGCCAGCAGCCTCGGGGGGAGTCACTCTGGAAACACCATATATTTT
>TRBJ1-1|-|14|TRBV3-1/TRBV3-2|-
CASSRTQRASEAFF
TGTGCCAGCAGCCGGACACAAAGGGCTTCTGAAGCTTTCTTT
>TRBJ1-5|-|15|TRBV7-9|-
CASSLARVGNQPQHF
TGTGCCAGCAGCTTAGCGCGGGTAGGCAATCAGCCCCAGCATTTT
>TRBJ2-2|-|15|TRBV5-6|-
CASSLSSSPSGELFF
TGTGCCAGCAGCTTGAGCTCTAGTCCCAGCGGGGAGCTGTTTTTT
>TRBJ2-6|-|17|TRBV15|-
CATSRDPRGSGANVLTF
TGTGCCACCAGCAGAGATCCCCGGGGCTCTGGGGCCAACGTCCTGACTTTC
>TRBJ2-7|-|15|TRBV19|-
CASSIRGTYRYEQYF
TGTGCCAGTAGTATAAGGGGGACCTACCGCTACGAGCAGTACTTC
>TRBJ2-7|-|15|TRBV7-2|TRBD2
CASSRGLAATYEQYF
TGTGCCAGCAGCCGGGGACTAGCGGCAACCTACGAGCAGTACTTC
>TRBJ2-7|-|14|TRBV7-2|-
CASSFLQGSYEQYF
TGTGCCAGCAGCTTTTTGCAGGGATCCTACGAGCAGTACTTC
>TRBJ1-2|-|15|TRBV7-9|TRBD1
CASSLQGAGGYGYTF
TGTGCCAGCAGCCTCCAGGGGGCGGGTGGCTATGGCTACACCTTC
>TRBJ2-1|once|15|TRBV18|-
CASSPPAGRTDEQFF
TGTGCCAGCTCACCGCCCGCGGGCCGCACGGATGAGCAGTTCTTC
>TRBJ2-7|-|12|TRBV2|TRBD1
CASRQGAREQYF
TGTGCCAGCAGACAGGGGGCGCGGGAGCAGTACTTC
>TRBJ2-3|-|14|TRBV7-3|TRBD2
CASSPSGLPNTQYF
TGTGCCAGCAGCCCTAGCGGACTACCGAATACGCAGTATTTT